This T cell receptor (beta chain) was captured by sequencing in a study of cytomegalovirus exposure and HLA in healthy donors. Whole-study results and caveats: Most observed TCR sequences were rare, whereas some public TCRs were detected in many donors. Cytomegalovirus association was listed for approximately 150 TCR beta chains.

CDR1 SEHNR and CDR2 FQNEAQ come from the germline V gene (reference sequence). V was cut by 3 bases and J by 1 base, with 9 bases left in between. This CDR3 has 14 amino acids. TCRdb's table, derived via immunoSEQ multiplex PCR, lists solely in-frame clones and lacks some. The table lists some 140,000 clones, 84% of them singletons. This clone is a singleton in its sample. As yet, its antigen is unknown. Donors were drawn from the approximately 130-subject validation cohort, separate from the approximately 700-subject first cohort. The sample was PBMCs. The TCR sequence derives from a woman in her thirties in good health and CMV-seronegative. The rearrangement uses TRBV7-9 and TRBJ1-1, with TRBD1 as a possible D gene (6 bases). CDR3 amino acids: CASSFGTTNTEAFF. In nucleotides, the CDR3 is TGTGCCAGCAGCTTTGGGACAACGAACACTGAAGCTTTCTTT.